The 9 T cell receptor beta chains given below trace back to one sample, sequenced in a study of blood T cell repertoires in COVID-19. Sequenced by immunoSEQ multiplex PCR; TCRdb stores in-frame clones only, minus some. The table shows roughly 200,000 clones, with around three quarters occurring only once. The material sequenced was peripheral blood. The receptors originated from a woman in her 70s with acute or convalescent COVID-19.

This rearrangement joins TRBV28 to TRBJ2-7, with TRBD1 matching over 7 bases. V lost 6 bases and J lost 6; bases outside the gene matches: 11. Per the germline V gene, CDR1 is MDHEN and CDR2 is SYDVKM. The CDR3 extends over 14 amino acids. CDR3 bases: TGTGCCAGCAGGAGCCCGACAGGGTCGGGCGAGCAGTACTTC. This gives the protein CASRSPTGSGEQYF.

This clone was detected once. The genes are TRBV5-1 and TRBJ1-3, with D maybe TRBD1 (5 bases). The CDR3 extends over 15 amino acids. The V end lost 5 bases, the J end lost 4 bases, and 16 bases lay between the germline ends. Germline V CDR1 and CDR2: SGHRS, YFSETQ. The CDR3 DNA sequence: TGCGCCAGCAGTCAAACAGGCCAAGCCGGAAACACCATATATTTT. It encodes CASSQTGQAGNTIYF. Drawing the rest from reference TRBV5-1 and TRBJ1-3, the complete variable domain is KAGVTQTPRYLIKTRGQQVTLSCSPISGHRSVSWYQQTPGQGLQFLFEYFSETQRNKGNFPGRFSGRQFSNSRSEMNVSTLELGDSALYLCASSQTGQAGNTIYFGEGSWLTVV.

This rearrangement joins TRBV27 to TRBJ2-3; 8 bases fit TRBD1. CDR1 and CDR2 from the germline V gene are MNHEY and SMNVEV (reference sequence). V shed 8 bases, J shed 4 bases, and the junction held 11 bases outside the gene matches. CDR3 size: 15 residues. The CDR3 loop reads CASLPRAGGADTQYF. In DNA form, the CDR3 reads TGTGCCAGCTTGCCTCGGGCAGGGGGCGCAGATACGCAGTATTTT.

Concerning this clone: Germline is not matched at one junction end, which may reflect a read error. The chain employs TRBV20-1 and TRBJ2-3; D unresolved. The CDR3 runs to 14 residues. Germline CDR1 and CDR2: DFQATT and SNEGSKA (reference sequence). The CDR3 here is CSASPSAQADTQYF. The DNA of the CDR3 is TGCAGCGCTAGTCCCTCAGCTCAGGCAGATACGCAGTATTTT.

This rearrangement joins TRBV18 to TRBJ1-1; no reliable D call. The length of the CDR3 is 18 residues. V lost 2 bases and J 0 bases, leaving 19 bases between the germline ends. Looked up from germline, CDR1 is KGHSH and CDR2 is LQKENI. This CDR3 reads CASSPGTGLTTMNTEAFF. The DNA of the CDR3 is TGTGCCAGCTCACCAGGAACTGGACTTACAACCATGAACACTGAAGCTTTCTTT.

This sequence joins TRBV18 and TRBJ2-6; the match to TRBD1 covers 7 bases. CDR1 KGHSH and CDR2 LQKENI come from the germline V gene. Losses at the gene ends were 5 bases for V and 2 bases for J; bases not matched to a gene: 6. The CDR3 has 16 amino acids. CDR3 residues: CASSSNRGTGANVLTF. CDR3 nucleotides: TGTGCCAGCTCATCGAACAGGGGAACTGGGGCCAACGTCCTGACTTTC.

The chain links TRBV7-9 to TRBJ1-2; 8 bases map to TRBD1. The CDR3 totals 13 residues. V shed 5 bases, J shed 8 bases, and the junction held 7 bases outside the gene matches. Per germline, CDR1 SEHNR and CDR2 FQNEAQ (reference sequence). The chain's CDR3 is CASSQGQGEGYTF. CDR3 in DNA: TGTGCCAGCAGCCAAGGACAGGGTGAAGGCTACACCTTC.

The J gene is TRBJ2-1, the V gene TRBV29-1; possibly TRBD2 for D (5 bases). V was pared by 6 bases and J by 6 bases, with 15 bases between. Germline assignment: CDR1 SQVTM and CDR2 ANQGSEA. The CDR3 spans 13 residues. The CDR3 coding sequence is TGCAGCGTAGGGAGCGGACCCGGCAATGAGCAGTTCTTC. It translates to CSVGSGPGNEQFF.

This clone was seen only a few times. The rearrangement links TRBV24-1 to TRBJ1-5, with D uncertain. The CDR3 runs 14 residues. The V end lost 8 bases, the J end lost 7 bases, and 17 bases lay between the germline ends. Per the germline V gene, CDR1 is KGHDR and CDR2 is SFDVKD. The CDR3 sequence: CATTPGGFGQPQHF. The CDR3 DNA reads TGTGCCACCACCCCGGGTGGGTTTGGGCAGCCCCAGCATTTT.